These 31 T cell receptor beta chains came from one sample sequenced in a study of T cells in Graves' hyperthyroidism and ophthalmopathy. Amplified TCR beta CDR3 regions came from RNA transcripts. The HTBI primer set was used in a first-round RT-PCR of the TCR CDR3. In TCRdb, the multiplex PCR reads were re-called with MiXCR into one record per CDR3 protein. Of roughly 740,000 distinct CDR3 sequences in the sample, roughly 15% were seen once. Material for sequencing was blood. These receptors all stem from a man between 18 and 35 years old with Graves' hyperthyroidism.

Ten or more counts support this clonotype. V usage is TRBV12-3 or TRBV12-4 and J usage is TRBJ2-7; TRBD2 aligns across 12 bases. The CDR3 totals 15 residues. V lost 6 bases to trimming and J lost 3 bases; unmatched junction nucleotides: 6. This CDR3 is CASSPTSGSIYEQYF. The CDR3 region has the DNA TGTGCCAGCAGCCCGACTAGCGGGAGCATCTACGAGCAGTACTTC.

This clonotype appeared many times. V gene TRBV28 combines with J gene TRBJ1-5; TRBD1 is a possible D gene (6 bases). Trimming took off 6 bases at V and 0 bases at J, with 12 bases between the two ends. The germline CDR1 and CDR2 sequences are MDHEN and SYDVKM. This CDR3 spans 15 amino acids. The CDR3 sequence: CASRMDSNSNQPQHF. DNA of the CDR3: TGTGCCAGCAGGATGGACAGCAATAGCAATCAGCCCCAGCATTTT.

This clonotype has a count of ten or more. This chain joins TRBV28 and TRBJ1-2; D not certain. Per germline, CDR1 MDHEN and CDR2 SYDVKM. This CDR3 has 12 residues. V gave up 6 bases and J gave up 0 bases, with 5 bases separating them. CDR3 in DNA: TGTGCCAGCAGGTCACCTAACTATGGCTACACCTTC. Encoded protein: CASRSPNYGYTF.

This clonotype was seen at least ten times. V gene TRBV12-3 or TRBV12-4 combines with J gene TRBJ2-1; 7 bases are a match to TRBD2. The CDR3 has 17 residues. V dropped 3 bases and J dropped 9; count of bases not matched to a gene: 17. CDR3 sequence reads: CASSLGLAEAPTAEQFF. DNA for the CDR3: TGTGCCAGCAGTTTGGGGCTAGCGGAGGCCCCCACCGCTGAGCAGTTCTTC.

This clonotype was seen repeatedly, ten times or more. The rearrangement joins TRBV28 to TRBJ2-7; 8 bases are shared with TRBD1. CDR1 MDHEN and CDR2 SYDVKM come from the germline V gene. V dropped 5 bases and J dropped 3; count of bases not matched to a gene: 6. This CDR3 spans 14 amino acids. CDR3 loop: CASSPAGGLYEQYF. In DNA form, the CDR3 reads TGTGCCAGCAGTCCAGCAGGGGGCCTCTACGAGCAGTACTTC.

This clonotype was picked up many times. The rearrangement links TRBV28 to TRBJ2-5; no clear D. This CDR3 comprises 14 residues. Germline V lookup: CDR1 MDHEN, CDR2 SYDVKM. Trimming took off 4 bases at V and 5 bases at J, with 14 bases between the two ends. This CDR3 is CASSSEGSWETQYF. CDR3 DNA sequence: TGTGCCAGCAGTTCCGAAGGTAGTTGGGAGACCCAGTACTTC.

This clonotype has a count of ten or more. The chain combines TRBV3-1 with TRBJ2-3; TRBD2 aligns across 10 bases. Looked up from germline, CDR1 is LGHDT and CDR2 is YNNKEL (reference sequence). CDR3 size: 17 residues. Trimming at V came to 1 base and at J to 1 base, leaving 5 bases not matched to a gene. The CDR3 loop is CASSQVGGTSGTDTQYF. The DNA of the CDR3 is TGTGCCAGCAGCCAAGTCGGGGGGACTAGCGGCACAGATACGCAGTATTTT.

This clonotype was counted ten times or more. The chain has TRBV28 and TRBJ2-1; tentative D call: TRBD1 (7 bases). Trimming shortened V by 3 bases and J by 5 bases, and 14 bases separated the two germline ends. Germline V gene sequence: CDR1 MDHEN, CDR2 SYDVKM. This CDR3 comprises 15 residues. This chain's CDR3 is CASSFTLRGDNEQFF. The CDR3 coding sequence is TGTGCCAGCAGTTTCACCCTCAGGGGGGACAATGAGCAGTTCTTC.

This clonotype was seen at least ten times. The CDR3 sequence: CASSQLSGNQPQHF. CDR3 DNA: TGTGCCAGCAGTCAACTGTCAGGGAATCAGCCCCAGCATTTT. The genes are TRBV3-1 and TRBJ1-5; possibly TRBD1 for D (5 bases). Germline-derived CDR1 and CDR2 are LGHDT and YNNKEL (reference sequence). V lost 6 bases and J lost 4, with 13 bases in between. CDR3 size: 14 residues.

The chain has TRBV18 and TRBJ1-1, with D perhaps matching TRBD1 (5 bases). Germline CDR1 KGHSH, CDR2 LQKENI. V gave up 6 bases and J gave up 4 bases, with 21 bases separating them. CDR3 length: 16 amino acids. CDR3 in DNA: TGTGCCAGCTCCTCCAACGGGGCTCCCTGCGGCACTGAAGCTTTCTTT. This gives the protein CASSSNGAPCGTEAFF.

This clonotype was detected ten times or more. This chain links TRBV27 with TRBJ1-2; D possibly corresponds to TRBD1 (5 bases). V lost 4 bases, J lost 4 bases, and 19 bases lay in between. The CDR3 spans 16 residues. Germline V lookup: CDR1 MNHEY, CDR2 SMNVEV (reference sequence). The chain's CDR3 is CASSSLGQGRSYGYTF. Here the CDR3 DNA reads TGTGCCAGCAGTTCCCTGGGGCAGGGTCGGTCCTATGGCTACACCTTC.

This clonotype was counted only a few times. The genes are TRBV29-1 and TRBJ2-5; 12 positions match TRBD2. Trimming cost V 4 bases and J 4 bases; bases outside gene matches: 4. CDR1 is SQVTM, CDR2 ANQGSEA, per germline. The CDR3 is 14 amino acids. The CDR3 here is CSVGPTSGRETQYF. DNA of the CDR3: TGCAGCGTTGGGCCGACTAGCGGGAGAGAGACCCAGTACTTC.

This clonotype was seen only a few times. V gene TRBV13 combines with J gene TRBJ1-5; D unclear. CDR3 length: 13 residues. The germline CDR1 and CDR2 sequences are PRHDT and FYEKMQ (reference sequence). Trimming removed 0 bases at V and 6 bases at J, with 6 bases between. CDR3 residues: CASSLGRIQPQHF. The CDR3 bases are TGTGCCAGCAGCTTAGGCCGGATTCAGCCCCAGCATTTT. The full variable domain, completed using reference TRBV13 and TRBJ1-5, is AAGVIQSPRHLIKEKRETATLKCYPIPRHDTVYWYQQGPGQDPQFLISFYEKMQSDKGSIPDRFSAQQFSDYHSELNMSSLELGDSALYFCASSLGRIQPQHFGDGTRLSIL.

This clonotype was counted at least ten times. The chain links TRBV5-1 to TRBJ2-7, with 13 nucleotides matching TRBD2. CDR1 is SGHRS, CDR2 YFSETQ, per germline. The trim removed 3 bases at V and 5 bases at J, leaving 2 bases unmatched. This CDR3 region has 14 residues. CDR3 in amino acids: CASSSGTSGNEQYF. For the CDR3, the DNA is TGCGCCAGCAGCTCGGGGACTAGCGGGAACGAGCAGTACTTC.

This clonotype appeared a few times. This chain connects TRBV30 to TRBJ1-5, with TRBD1 identical over 8 bases. Losses at the gene ends were 5 bases for V and 6 bases for J; bases not matched to a gene: 9. Germline CDR1 reads GTSNPN; CDR2 reads SVGIG (reference sequence). This CDR3 contains 14 residues. CDR3 in amino acids: CAWGIQGGSQPQHF. CDR3 DNA: TGTGCCTGGGGTATACAGGGGGGAAGTCAGCCCCAGCATTTT.

On this clonotype itself: This likely traces to a read error, being one base from a far larger clone. As the CDR3 is not closed by the conserved phenylalanine or tryptophan, this likely results from a read error. This chain connects TRBV3-1 to TRBJ1-1, with D possibly matching TRBD1 (5 bases). Germline loops: CDR1 LGHDT, CDR2 YNNKEL (reference sequence). The CDR3 runs to 14 residues. Between the trimmed V and J ends, which lost 4 bases and 0 bases, there was a span of 9 bases. The CDR3 loop reads CASSLEGMNTEAFL. CDR3 DNA: TGTGCCAGCAGCCTCGAGGGGATGAACACTGAAGCTTTCCTT.

This clonotype was picked up many times. The rearrangement links TRBV7-2 to TRBJ2-7, with TRBD1 matching 8 bases. Germline lookup yields CDR1 SGHTA and CDR2 FQGNSA. The CDR3 runs to 17 residues. V dropped 4 bases and J dropped 2; count of bases not matched to a gene: 13. Here the CDR3 reads CASSSTGVRSKPYEQYF. The DNA of the CDR3 is TGTGCCAGCAGCTCGACAGGGGTGCGGTCCAAACCCTACGAGCAGTACTTC. The whole variable domain, remainder taken from reference TRBV7-2 and TRBJ2-7, is GAGVSQSPSNKVTEKGKDVELRCDPISGHTALYWYRQSLGQGLEFLIYFQGNSAPDKSGLPSDRFSAERTGGSVSTLTIQRTQQEDSAVYLCASSSTGVRSKPYEQYFGPGTRLTVT.

This chain uses TRBV9 with TRBJ1-2; possible D gene TRBD1, 6 bases. The germline CDR1 and CDR2 sequences are SGDLS and YYNGEE. CDR3 length equals 15 residues. The V gene lost 4 bases and the J gene lost 2 bases, with 15 bases spanning the gap. The CDR3 nucleotides are TGTGCCAGCAGCATCTCCCGGGACACCAACTATGGCTACACCTTC. Translated, it gives CASSISRDTNYGYTF.

The chain uses TRBV20-1 and TRBJ2-5; TRBD2 is a possible D gene (5 bases). The CDR3 spans 11 residues. Trimming cost V 3 bases and J 7 bases, with 9 bases left between them. CDR1 and CDR2 (germline): DFQATT, SNEGSKA (reference sequence). The CDR3 here is CSASRAGTQYF. DNA for the CDR3: TGCAGTGCTAGCCGGGCGGGGACCCAGTACTTC.

The J gene is TRBJ2-5, the V gene TRBV5-5; tentatively, D is TRBD2 (5 bases). The germline V gene has CDR1 SGHKS and CDR2 YYEKEE (reference sequence). This CDR3 comprises 15 residues. Trimming stripped 3 bases from V and 0 bases from J, with 12 bases between. CDR3 DNA sequence: TGTGCCAGCAGCTCGAGGGTGCCGTACCAAGAGACCCAGTACTTC. Residues: CASSSRVPYQETQYF.

As for this clonotype: It may be a read error: a sequence one base away is much more abundant. The chain couples TRBV28 to TRBJ2-7, with D maybe TRBD1 (5 bases). Trimming cost V 8 bases and J 2 bases, with 16 bases left between them. This CDR3 comprises 14 residues. Germline lookup yields CDR1 MDHEN and CDR2 SYDVKM. The CDR3 loop is CASRYGAPTYEQYF. Written as DNA, the CDR3 is TGTGCCAGCCGATATGGGGCGCCCACCTACGAGCAGTACTTC.

The chain uses TRBV20-1 and TRBJ2-3, with 10 bases fitting TRBD2. The CDR3 runs to 18 residues. J gave up 4 bases and V 0 bases, and 13 bases lay outside the gene matches. The germline V gene encodes CDR1 DFQATT and CDR2 SNEGSKA (reference sequence). The CDR3 protein is CSARDLAGVGPWADTQYF. The CDR3 DNA sequence: TGCAGTGCTAGAGATCTAGCGGGAGTGGGCCCATGGGCAGATACGCAGTATTTT.

This clonotype has a handful of counts. V is TRBV6-1 and J is TRBJ2-3; 7 nucleotides agree with TRBD2. With 4 bases clipped from V and 6 bases from J, the junction kept 10 bases outside the gene matches. CDR1 is MNHNS and CDR2 is SASEGT in the germline V gene. The CDR3 covers 15 residues. This chain's CDR3 is CASSGMGLPADTQYF. DNA for the CDR3: TGTGCCAGCAGTGGGATGGGACTACCCGCGGATACGCAGTATTTT.

Ten or more counts support this clonotype. In DNA form, the CDR3 reads TGCGCCAGCAGCCCTACTGACAGGGCCTTGGACACTGAAGCTTTCTTT. The encoded protein is CASSPTDRALDTEAFF. The chain is built from TRBV5-1 and TRBJ1-1; TRBD1 matches 7 bases. V trimming: 4 bases; J trimming: 3 bases; junction bases outside the gene matches: 12. The CDR3 loop spans 16 amino acids. From germline, CDR1 is SGHRS and CDR2 YFSETQ.

This clonotype was recorded a few times. The chain employs TRBV9 and TRBJ1-2; the match to TRBD1 covers 10 bases. V was clipped by 4 bases and J by 8 bases; unmatched bases: 11. The CDR3 covers 15 residues. The germline CDR1 and CDR2 sequences are SGDLS and YYNGEE. The CDR3 DNA sequence: TGTGCCAGCAGCCTACATCCCGGGACAGGGGACGGCTACACCTTC. It translates to CASSLHPGTGDGYTF.

This clonotype appeared a few times. This chain joins TRBV6-1 and TRBJ1-5; TRBD1 matches at 7 bases. The V gene end was trimmed by 6 bases and the J gene end by 5 bases; junction bases not matched to a gene: 10. Germline assignment: CDR1 MNHNS and CDR2 SASEGT. The CDR3 is 15 residues long. This CDR3 is CASRPDRDVHQPQHF. The CDR3 DNA follows: TGTGCCAGCAGGCCCGACAGGGACGTGCATCAGCCCCAGCATTTT.

This chain joins TRBV19 and TRBJ2-5, with 10 bases that match TRBD2. The CDR3 is 15 amino acids. Trimming at V came to 5 bases and at J to 7 bases, leaving 10 bases not matched to a gene. Germline CDR1 reads LNHDA; CDR2 reads SQIVND (reference sequence). The CDR3 reads CASSSRTSGLPTQYF. The DNA for the CDR3 is TGTGCCAGTAGTTCTCGGACTAGCGGCCTCCCGACCCAGTACTTC.

There are many counts of this clonotype. The chain has TRBV11-2 and TRBJ2-5, with 8 bases identical to TRBD1. CDR1 and CDR2 from the germline V gene are SGHAT and FQNNGV. J lost 5 bases, V lost 0 bases, and 11 bases had no gene match. There are 17 residues in the CDR3. The CDR3 sequence is CASSLDRGLHGFETQYF. CDR3 sequence (DNA): TGTGCCAGCAGCTTAGACAGGGGGCTTCACGGGTTCGAGACCCAGTACTTC.

This clonotype was observed many times. The V gene is TRBV28, the J gene TRBJ2-7; D not resolved. Germline CDR1 reads MDHEN; CDR2 reads SYDVKM. There are 12 residues in the CDR3. Trimming left V 5 bases short and J 2 bases short, with 7 bases between. CDR3 in amino acids: CASSRTAYEQYF. CDR3 coding DNA: TGTGCCAGCAGTCGGACGGCCTACGAGCAGTACTTC.

This clonotype was observed many times. V and J are TRBV27 and TRBJ2-3; D may be TRBD2 (6 bases). The V and J ends lost 10 bases and 4 bases respectively, with 18 bases between them. The V gene's germline CDR1 is MNHEY and CDR2 SMNVEV (reference sequence). CDR3 size: 14 residues. In nucleotides, the CDR3 is TGTGCCACCAGACGTCCGGGAGTGGCAGATACGCAGTATTTT. Translation gives CATRRPGVADTQYF.

The genes are TRBV30 and TRBJ2-7; TRBD1 aligns across 8 bases. With V trimmed by 4 bases and J by 5 bases, 10 bases remained unmatched. The CDR3 runs to 14 residues. From germline, CDR1 is GTSNPN and CDR2 SVGIG (reference sequence). This CDR3 is CAWNPQGARDEQYF. CDR3 DNA: TGTGCCTGGAACCCGCAGGGGGCCCGTGACGAGCAGTACTTC.